Each of the 9 T cell receptor beta chains below was sequenced from the same sample in a study of blood T cells in healthy people across ages. Through a sample-barcoded 5' primer and a J-beta primer mix, a second PCR was run for roughly 6 to 11 cycles. TCRdb analysed the 5' RACE reads with MiXCR anew, one entry per CDR3 protein. The sample carries 550,000 to 750,000 distinct CDR3 sequences, roughly 21% recorded once. Sequencing was carried out using blood. Receptors originate from a man in his 70s in good health.

Only a few counts were recorded for this clonotype. The chain has TRBV10-3 and TRBJ1-2; maybe TRBD1 (5 bases). The CDR3 runs 14 residues. The V gene's germline CDR1 is ENHRY and CDR2 SYGVKD. Trimming cost V 0 bases and J 2 bases, with 7 bases left between them. In DNA form, the CDR3 reads TGTGCCATCAGTGAGTCGGGGGACAACTATGGCTACACCTTC. Protein product: CAISESGDNYGYTF.

This clonotype was observed a few times. V gene TRBV2 combines with J gene TRBJ2-2, with TRBD2 matching over 8 bases. Losses at the gene ends were 5 bases for V and 8 bases for J; bases not matched to a gene: 10. Germline V gene data show CDR1 as SNHLY and CDR2 as FYNNEI. This CDR3 is 15 amino acids long. The CDR3 bases are TGTGCCAGCAGTCTGGGAGCGGGAGTCGGTGGGGAGCTGTTTTTT. Translating it yields CASSLGAGVGGELFF.

This clonotype was counted ten times or more. The J gene is TRBJ2-7, the V gene TRBV7-9; weak D call: TRBD1 (6 bases). The CDR3 is 15 residues long. The germline V and J ends were trimmed by 5 bases and 1 base, with 15 bases remaining between them. CDR1 SEHNR and CDR2 FQNEAQ come from the germline V gene (reference sequence). The DNA of the CDR3 is TGTGCCAGCAGCCACAGACAGGCCGCTTCCTACGAGCAGTACTTC. This codes for CASSHRQAASYEQYF.

CDR3 region: CASSMGQGTFF. In DNA, the CDR3 is TGTGCCAGCAGTATGGGACAGGGGACTTTCTTT. The gene calls are TRBV6-6 and TRBJ1-1, with 10 bases matching TRBD1. CDR3 size: 11 residues. J gave up 12 bases and V 5 bases, and 3 bases lay outside the gene matches. Germline loops: CDR1 MNHNY, CDR2 SVGAGI (reference sequence).

This clonotype was observed many times. The chain uses TRBV12-3 or TRBV12-4 and TRBJ1-5; D is unclear. The germline V and J ends were trimmed by 6 bases and 5 bases, with 8 bases remaining between them. The CDR3 sequence is 12 residues long. The CDR3 here is CASRSHDQPQHF. In nucleotides, the CDR3 is TGTGCCAGCAGGTCCCACGATCAGCCCCAGCATTTT.

The gene calls are TRBV29-1 and TRBJ2-5; TRBD1 matches at 9 bases. The CDR3 totals 16 residues. Germline assignment: CDR1 SQVTM and CDR2 ANQGSEA. The ends lost 7 bases at V and 2 bases at J; junction bases unmatched: 14. The CDR3 loop reads CSASGTGRNTQETQYF. CDR3 sequence (DNA): TGCAGCGCGTCCGGGACAGGGAGGAACACACAAGAGACCCAGTACTTC. The full variable domain, in which reference TRBV29-1 and TRBJ2-5 provide the parts outside the CDR3, is SAVISQKPSRDICQRGTSLTIQCQVDSQVTMMFWYRQQPGQSLTLIATANQGSEATYESGFVIDKFPISRPNLTFSTLTVSNMSPEDSSIYLCSASGTGRNTQETQYFGPGTRLLVL.

This clonotype was seen many times. The chain is built from TRBV6-5 and TRBJ2-4; D might be TRBD1 or TRBD2, each matching 5 bases. This CDR3 has 15 residues. Trimming removed 2 bases from V and 5 bases from J, with 13 bases in between. From germline, CDR1 is MNHEY and CDR2 SVGAGI. In DNA, the CDR3 is TGTGCCAGCAGTTACAGGAACGGGGCCCAAAACATTCAGTACTTC. Its protein is CASSYRNGAQNIQYF.

CDR3 bases: TGTGCCAGCAGCTCGGGACTATTCACAGATACGCAGTATTTT. As protein: CASSSGLFTDTQYF. The chain carries TRBV7-2 and TRBJ2-3; 7 positions match TRBD2. V lost 4 bases to trimming and J lost 2 bases; unmatched junction nucleotides: 3. The germline V gene encodes CDR1 SGHTA and CDR2 FQGNSA. CDR3 length: 14 amino acids.

The chain combines TRBV20-1 with TRBJ2-3; the D is unclear. V lost 3 bases and J 6 bases, leaving 16 bases between the germline ends. CDR1 and CDR2 from the germline V gene are DFQATT and SNEGSKA (reference sequence). This CDR3 spans 14 amino acids. CDR3 sequence reads: CSASLPQGSDTQYF. In nucleotides, the CDR3 is TGCAGTGCTAGTCTCCCGCAAGGGTCGGATACGCAGTATTTT.